The T cell receptor (beta chain) under discussion was sequenced for a study of spatial heterogeneity in lung cancer. This clonotype was counted a few times. Little can be read into the size of this beta chain, an off-target read in a library designed for alpha chains. Via MiXCR, TCRdb re-called the 5' RACE reads, giving one row per CDR3 protein. The sample lists about 1,100 distinct CDR3 sequences, under 55% occurring once. V was clipped by 6 bases and J by 9 bases; unmatched bases: 7. Germline V CDR1 and CDR2: MGHDK, SYGVNS. CDR3 length: 13 residues. Time point of the sample: blood at routine non-recurrence follow-up after resection.

This specimen consisted of PBMCs, obtained at follow-up. This TCR derives from a female donor with early-stage non-small cell lung cancer. The V gene is TRBV25-1, the J gene TRBJ2-1; TRBD2 matches at 8 bases. The CDR3: CASSRPRGAEQFF. As DNA, the CDR3 is TGTGCCAGCAGCCGTCCGCGGGGGGCTGAGCAGTTCTTC.